The clone carrying this TCR beta chain showed up just a few times. Its antigen is not identified. These data are taken from a study of beta chain features in type 1 diabetes. Study results and limitations: There was no resolution here of whether HLA type influences TCRB rearrangement. There were fewer insertions and more deletions at the VDJ junctions of type 1 diabetes patients. A closer apparent resemblance between naive, central memory and Treg TCRB repertoires was seen in patients than in healthy donors. TCRB CDR3 length was moderately but significantly reduced in all four CD4+ subsets of Type 1 diabetes patients.

Germline CDR1 and CDR2: LGHNA and YSLEER. V lost 8 bases and J lost 7, with 13 bases in between. This CDR3 is built from 12 residues. The sequenced template was cDNA made from the entire isolated RNA. Naive, central memory and regulatory T cell samples yielded around 3.6 million reads on average. The data were produced by immunoSEQ multiplex PCR, yet TCRdb's version contains in-frame clones alone and is incomplete. Of 640,000 or so clones in the sample, 11% to 15% are singletons; the top ten hold roughly 0.04%. Sample: naive CD4+ T cells from blood. This chain links TRBV4-3 with TRBJ2-3, with D unclear. The TCR sequence derives from a man aged 18 to 30 with type 1 diabetes. The CDR3 sequence: CASAPDSYTQYF. The CDR3, as DNA: TGCGCCAGCGCACCCGACTCGTATACGCAGTATTTT.